Below, 8 T cell receptor beta chains from the same sample are listed, as sequenced in a study of blood T cells in healthy people across ages. The use of a sample-barcoded 5' primer and a J-beta primer mix characterized a second PCR of about 7 to 12 cycles. TCRdb processed the 5' RACE reads anew with MiXCR; each CDR3 protein has one entry. The table has about 930,000 distinct CDR3 sequences, approximately 32% seen once. These data also featured in a second study, about T cells of mothers and their children.

Sequenced input: blood. The receptors derive from a middle-aged woman in good health.

Notes on this clonotype: A read error may produce the germline difference seen at one junction end. The chain recombines TRBV19 with TRBJ2-6, with 13 bases lining up with TRBD2. The CDR3 runs 15 residues. Per germline, CDR1 LNHDA and CDR2 SQIVND (reference sequence). The CDR3 protein is CASTTGTSGVNVLTF. DNA for the CDR3: TGTGCCAGTACTACCGGGACTAGCGGGGTCAACGTCCTGACTTTC. The complete variable domain, with remaining parts taken from reference TRBV19 and TRBJ2-6, reads DGGITQSPKYLFRKEGQNVTLSCEQNLNHDAMYWYRQDPGQGLRLIYYSQIVNDFQKGDIAEGYSVSREKKESFPLTVTSAQKNPTAFYLCASTTGTSGVNVLTFGAGSRLTVL.

This rearrangement joins TRBV5-1 to TRBJ1-6, with D tentatively TRBD1 (5 bases). V was cut by 4 bases and J by 10 bases, with 12 bases left in between. Germline values: CDR1 SGHRS, CDR2 YFSETQ. This CDR3 is 13 amino acids long. CDR3 sequence: CASSVGGRSPLHF. Written as DNA, the CDR3 is TGCGCCAGCAGCGTGGGGGGGAGATCACCCCTCCACTTT.

This chain uses TRBV5-1 with TRBJ2-3; D is tentatively TRBD1 or TRBD2 (5 bases each). V was cut by 8 bases and J by 4 bases, with 14 bases left in between. Germline values: CDR1 SGHRS, CDR2 YFSETQ. The CDR3 sequence is 13 residues long. Here the CDR3 DNA reads TGCGCCAGTTCAGTGGGGGTACCAGATACGCAGTATTTT. This sequence encodes CASSVGVPDTQYF.

The chain recombines TRBV20-1 with TRBJ1-1; 9 nucleotides match TRBD1. The CDR3 totals 18 residues. V shed 3 bases, J shed 1 base, and the junction held 15 bases outside the gene matches. The germline CDR1 and CDR2 sequences are DFQATT and SNEGSKA (reference sequence). CDR3 region: CSARESPGQGLRNTEAFF. DNA for the CDR3: TGCAGTGCTAGGGAATCACCGGGACAGGGTTTGAGGAACACTGAAGCTTTCTTT.

V gene TRBV28 combines with J gene TRBJ1-2; the match to TRBD1 covers 12 bases. The CDR3 totals 15 residues. Germline values: CDR1 MDHEN, CDR2 SYDVKM. The ends lost 5 bases at V and 6 bases at J; junction bases unmatched: 7. DNA for the CDR3: TGTGCCAGCAGTCTCGGGACAGGGGGCGAACATGGCTACACCTTC. It encodes CASSLGTGGEHGYTF.

This clonotype was recorded many times. The CDR3: CASSLGLRKETQYF. CDR3 in DNA: TGTGCCAGCAGCTTAGGGCTGCGGAAAGAGACCCAGTACTTC. The chain is built from TRBV7-8 and TRBJ2-5; D remains unclear. CDR3 length: 14 residues. Germline CDR1 and CDR2: SGHVS and FQNEAQ. V dropped 1 base and J dropped 3 bases, with 9 bases sitting between them.

This clonotype was counted between two and nine times. The rearrangement links TRBV20-1 to TRBJ1-1, with D unresolved. V dropped 5 bases and J dropped 7 bases, with 11 bases sitting between them. The CDR3 is 11 amino acids. The V gene's germline CDR1 is DFQATT and CDR2 SNEGSKA (reference sequence). CDR3 residues: CSAHRAIEAFF. The DNA of the CDR3 is TGCAGTGCTCATAGGGCAATTGAAGCTTTCTTT.

CDR3 loop: CASSVGQRTSAFEQYF. In nucleotides, the CDR3 is TGTGCCAGCAGCGTAGGTCAGAGGACTAGCGCCTTCGAGCAGTACTTC. The V and J genes are TRBV9 and TRBJ2-7, with TRBD2 matching over 9 bases. After removal of 0 bases from V and 6 bases from J, the junction contained 10 bases not matched to a gene. The CDR3 totals 16 residues. Germline V gene sequence: CDR1 SGDLS, CDR2 YYNGEE.